The 9 T cell receptor beta chains listed next were all sequenced from one sample in a study of PD-1 blockade in mismatch repair-deficient tumors. No antigen is known for these receptors. Here immunoSEQ multiplex PCR was the method, and the copy in TCRdb shows in-frame clones only, minus some. The sample lists thousands of clones; roughly 88% were seen once. The sample's time point: roughly 10-day in vitro stimulation with candidate neoantigen peptide 7. Source: cells cultured in vitro, taken from a patient treated with pembrolizumab. These receptors all come from an adult with mismatch repair-deficient cancer.

This rearrangement joins TRBV30 to TRBJ2-6, with 7 bases aligning to TRBD1. The junction had 8 bases not matched to a gene; V was cut back by 4 bases and J by 2 bases. CDR1 is GTSNPN, CDR2 SVGIG, per germline (reference sequence). CDR3 length: 16 residues. This CDR3 is CAWTKKGGPGANVLTF. The CDR3, as DNA: TGTGCCTGGACAAAGAAAGGGGGCCCTGGGGCCAACGTCCTGACTTTC.

This chain connects TRBV18 to TRBJ2-7; D perhaps matches TRBD2 (6 bases). V lost 2 bases and J 4 bases, leaving 9 bases between the germline ends. CDR3 length equals 13 residues. The germline V gene has CDR1 KGHSH and CDR2 LQKENI. In nucleotides, the CDR3 is TGTGCCAGCTCACCAGGGACTGAATACGAGCAGTACTTC. This sequence encodes CASSPGTEYEQYF.

The chain links TRBV6-6 to TRBJ1-2; tentative D call: TRBD1 (5 bases). Between the trimmed V and J ends, which lost 1 base and 1 base, there was a span of 13 bases. CDR1 MNHNY and CDR2 SVGAGI come from the germline V gene (reference sequence). The CDR3 has 16 amino acids. CDR3 nucleotides: TGTGCCAGCAGTTACTACAGACCGACAGATAACTATGGCTACACCTTC. It is translated as CASSYYRPTDNYGYTF.

The chain couples TRBV5-1 to TRBJ2-7, with D possibly matching TRBD2 (6 bases). Trimming stripped 5 bases from V and 5 bases from J, with 11 bases between. Germline V gives CDR1 SGHRS, CDR2 YFSETQ. The CDR3 has 12 residues. The DNA for the CDR3 is TGCGCCAGCAGGGAGGGCCTGAACGAGCAGTACTTC. It encodes CASREGLNEQYF.

The chain employs TRBV4-1 and TRBJ2-3; unclear D gene. Trimming removed 2 bases from V and 2 bases from J, with 11 bases in between. Looked up from germline, CDR1 is MGHRA and CDR2 is YSYEKL. The CDR3 is 15 residues long. DNA for the CDR3: TGCGCCAGCAGCCAAAAATGGTTTACCACAGATACGCAGTATTTT. It is translated as CASSQKWFTTDTQYF.

This sequence joins TRBV27 and TRBJ1-2; TRBD1 might be the D (5 bases). Trimming took off 3 bases at V and 4 bases at J, with 9 bases between the two ends. CDR3 size: 13 residues. From germline, CDR1 is MNHEY and CDR2 SMNVEV (reference sequence). CDR3 sequence reads: CASSFGTSYGYTF. DNA of the CDR3: TGTGCCAGCAGTTTTGGGACTTCCTATGGCTACACCTTC.

This chain connects TRBV27 to TRBJ1-2; D might be TRBD1 (5 bases). Germline CDR1 and CDR2: MNHEY and SMNVEV (reference sequence). The ends were cut back, 3 bases at V and 2 bases at J, with 13 bases in the middle. This CDR3 spans 15 amino acids. This CDR3 reads CASSFGGIGNYGYTF. The CDR3 DNA reads as TGTGCCAGCAGTTTCGGGGGGATCGGGAACTATGGCTACACCTTC.

CDR3 in amino acids: CASSDRFSGTATDTQYF. In DNA, the CDR3 is TGTGCCAGCAGCGATCGATTTAGCGGGACCGCCACAGATACGCAGTATTTT. This chain uses TRBV9 with TRBJ2-3, with 8 bases lining up with TRBD2. The germline gives CDR1 SGDLS, CDR2 YYNGEE. Unmatched junction bases numbered 11, after V lost 3 bases and J lost 2 bases. The CDR3 extends over 17 amino acids.

The genes are TRBV4-1 and TRBJ1-1; 7 positions match TRBD1. Trimming took 0 bases from V and 1 from J; bases not matched to a gene: 5. Germline V CDR1 and CDR2: MGHRA, YSYEKL. CDR3 length equals 16 residues. The CDR3 is CASSQEVTGPNTEAFF. The DNA of the CDR3 is TGCGCCAGCAGCCAAGAAGTGACAGGGCCGAACACTGAAGCTTTCTTT.